Each of the 22 T cell receptor beta chains below was sequenced from the same sample in a study of blood T cell repertoires in COVID-19. The assay was immunoSEQ multiplex PCR, and TCRdb's table has in-frame clones only and misses some. The repertoire holds 110,000 or so clones, approximately 80% seen once, with 7.5% to 10% in the top ten. The sequenced sample was peripheral blood. Receptor source: a woman between 40 and 50 years old with acute or convalescent COVID-19.

This chain joins TRBV4-3 and TRBJ1-1; no firm D call. This CDR3 has 13 residues. Trimming pared 4 bases from V and 6 bases from J, leaving 12 bases between. Germline CDR1 LGHNA, CDR2 YSLEER. CDR3 in DNA: TGCGCCAGCAGCCCCCTAGGTATATCTGAAGCTTTCTTT. Translating gives CASSPLGISEAFF.

The V call is TRBV6-2 or TRBV6-3, the J call TRBJ1-5; tentatively, D is TRBD1 (5 bases). This CDR3 has 14 amino acids. Germline V gives CDR1 MNHEY, CDR2 SVGEGT. V lost 6 bases and J lost 3, with 12 bases in between. The CDR3, as DNA: TGTGCCAGCAGCCTGGGACTGGTCAATCAGCCCCAGCATTTT. Its translation: CASSLGLVNQPQHF.

The rearrangement links TRBV6-5 to TRBJ2-4, with TRBD1 matching 7 bases. In germline, CDR1 is MNHEY, CDR2 SVGAGI. The trim removed 5 bases at V and 13 bases at J, leaving 8 bases unmatched. The CDR3 runs 12 residues. CDR3 sequence: CASSTRQGLQYF. The CDR3, as DNA: TGTGCCAGCAGTACCCGACAGGGTTTACAGTACTTC.

This clone was detected only a few times. V and J are TRBV12-3 or TRBV12-4 and TRBJ1-4; D ambiguous. Between the trimmed V and J ends, which lost 3 bases and 11 bases, there was a span of 10 bases. This CDR3 has 12 amino acids. The CDR3 reads CASSLGERKLFF. The DNA of the CDR3 is TGTGCCAGCAGTTTGGGAGAAAGGAAACTGTTTTTT.

This clone was counted ten times or more. The rearrangement links TRBV30 to TRBJ1-1, with D possibly being TRBD1 (6 bases). The CDR3 has 13 residues. Trimming left V 0 bases short and J 4 bases short, with 9 bases between. Germline-derived CDR1 and CDR2 are GTSNPN and SVGIG (reference sequence). The CDR3 region is CAWSVEGGTEAFF. CDR3 DNA sequence: TGTGCCTGGAGTGTGGAAGGGGGCACTGAAGCTTTCTTT.

This chain connects TRBV11-2 to TRBJ2-7, with 7 positions matching TRBD2. With V trimmed by 5 bases and J by 2 bases, 6 bases remained unmatched. The length of the CDR3 is 14 residues. Germline assignment: CDR1 SGHAT and CDR2 FQNNGV. The CDR3 sequence: CASSISGLAYEQYF. The CDR3 nucleotides are TGTGCCAGCAGCATCTCAGGACTAGCCTACGAGCAGTACTTC.

The chain combines TRBV3-1 (or the pseudogene TRBV3-2) with TRBJ2-7; D perhaps matches TRBD2 (5 bases). Germline V gene lookup returns CDR1 LGHDT and CDR2 YNNKEL (reference sequence). The CDR3 runs 14 residues. The V gene lost 4 bases and the J gene lost 6 bases, with 16 bases spanning the gap. CDR3 in amino acids: CASSPRPLASEQYF. The CDR3 DNA sequence: TGTGCCAGCAGCCCGAGACCTCTAGCAAGCGAGCAGTACTTC.

The chain is built from TRBV19 and TRBJ2-7, with a possible D match to TRBD2 (6 bases). Germline V gene sequence: CDR1 LNHDA, CDR2 SQIVND (reference sequence). This CDR3 spans 17 amino acids. With 3 bases removed from V and 2 bases from J, the gap between germline ends came to 20 bases. CDR3 bases: TGTGCCAGTAGTATGGGCCCAGCGGGCCCCGGGGCCTACGAGCAGTACTTC. Encoded protein: CASSMGPAGPGAYEQYF.

In nucleotides, the CDR3 is TGTGCCAGCAGTCAAGACAGGGGTGGGGCTCACAATCAGCCCCAGCATTTT. Translating it yields CASSQDRGGAHNQPQHF. The chain employs TRBV27 and TRBJ1-5; 8 positions match TRBD1. CDR1 and CDR2 (germline): MNHEY, SMNVEV (reference sequence). This CDR3 has 17 residues. Trimming at V came to 5 bases and at J to 3 bases, leaving 12 bases not matched to a gene.

The rearrangement joins TRBV19 to TRBJ2-1, with a weak D call TRBD2 (6 bases). The length of the CDR3 is 15 residues. The germline CDR1 and CDR2 sequences are LNHDA and SQIVND (reference sequence). V was trimmed by 6 bases and J by 6 bases, leaving 18 bases between them. The CDR3 loop reads CASRLLEAGSNEQFF. As DNA, the CDR3 is TGTGCCAGTAGACTCTTGGAGGCGGGGAGCAATGAGCAGTTCTTC.

The CDR3 region is CASSLGGSSADTQYF. Here the CDR3 DNA reads TGTGCCAGCAGCTTAGGCGGATCTAGCGCAGATACGCAGTATTTT. This chain joins TRBV5-6 and TRBJ2-3; a possible D gene is TRBD2 (6 bases). V dropped 2 bases and J dropped 4 bases, with 14 bases sitting between them. Germline V lookup: CDR1 SGHDT, CDR2 YYEEEE. CDR3 length: 15 residues. Based on the CDR3 plus reference TRBV5-6 and TRBJ2-3, the full variable domain is DAGVTQSPTHLIKTRGQQVTLRCSPKSGHDTVSWYQQALGQGPQFIFQYYEEEERQRGNFPDRFSGHQFPNYSSELNVNALLLGDSALYLCASSLGGSSADTQYFGPGTRLTVL.

This CDR3 reads CASTLLDRGLHGYTF. Written as DNA, the CDR3 is TGTGCCAGCACTCTGTTGGACAGGGGGCTTCATGGCTACACCTTC. This chain joins TRBV2 and TRBJ1-2; 11 bases fit TRBD1. V lost 7 bases, J lost 6 bases, and 10 bases stayed unmatched. The CDR3 is 15 residues long. The germline V gene has CDR1 SNHLY and CDR2 FYNNEI. Supplemented by reference TRBV2 and TRBJ1-2, the full variable domain reads EPEVTQTPSHQVTQMGQEVILRCVPISNHLYFYWYRQILGQKVEFLVSFYNNEISEKSEIFDDQFSVERPDGSNFTLKIRSTKLEDSAMYFCASTLLDRGLHGYTFGSGTRLTVV.

The rearrangement joins TRBV29-1 to TRBJ2-7; 7 bases are a match to TRBD1. V shed 6 bases, J shed 4 bases, and the junction held 12 bases outside the gene matches. The CDR3 extends over 14 amino acids. CDR1 and CDR2 (germline): SQVTM, ANQGSEA. Here the CDR3 reads CSVSSIGTDYEQYF. The DNA of the CDR3 is TGCAGCGTCAGTTCGATCGGGACAGATTACGAGCAGTACTTC.

The genes are TRBV7-9 and TRBJ1-4; the D is unclear. V was clipped by 3 bases and J by 4 bases, with 6 bases between them. The CDR3 is made up of 13 amino acids. Germline CDR1 is SEHNR and CDR2 is FQNEAQ (reference sequence). CDR3 sequence reads: CASSFRDNEKLFF. CDR3 DNA sequence: TGTGCCAGCAGCTTTCGGGATAATGAAAAACTGTTTTTT. The full variable domain, completed using reference TRBV7-9 and TRBJ1-4, is DTGVSQNPRHKITKRGQNVTFRCDPISEHNRLYWYRQTLGQGPEFLTYFQNEAQLEKSRLLSDRFSAERPKGSFSTLEIQRTEQGDSAMYLCASSFRDNEKLFFGSGTQLSVL.

The gene calls are TRBV6-5 and TRBJ1-2; 8 bases are shared with TRBD1. V was clipped by 5 bases and J by 6 bases; unmatched bases: 11. CDR1 and CDR2 (germline): MNHEY, SVGAGI. The length of the CDR3 is 15 residues. This CDR3 is CASSRLDRGSDGYTF. CDR3 sequence (DNA): TGTGCCAGCAGTAGGCTCGACAGGGGAAGTGATGGCTACACCTTC.

V usage is TRBV29-1 and J usage is TRBJ1-2, with D possibly being TRBD1 (5 bases). The germline V and J ends were trimmed by 8 bases and 8 bases, with 15 bases remaining between them. CDR3 length: 11 amino acids. Germline loops: CDR1 SQVTM, CDR2 ANQGSEA. DNA of the CDR3: TGCAGCTCCCCAGGGCCAGGGGGCTACACCTTC. Its translation is CSSPGPGGYTF.

The chain combines TRBV5-8 with TRBJ2-7, with a tentative D call TRBD2 (5 bases). Per the germline V gene, CDR1 is SGHTS and CDR2 is YDEGEE. Trimming stripped 6 bases from V and 5 bases from J, with 21 bases between. This CDR3 region has 15 residues. CDR3 DNA sequence: TGTGCCAGCATTCTTGGGCGGGCTACTACGGACGAGCAGTACTTC. It specifies CASILGRATTDEQYF. Supplemented by reference TRBV5-8 and TRBJ2-7, the full variable domain reads EAGVTQSPTHLIKTRGQQATLRCSPISGHTSVYWYQQALGLGLQFLLWYDEGEERNRGNFPPRFSGRQFPNYSSELNVNALELEDSALYLCASILGRATTDEQYFGPGTRLTVT.

The chain is built from TRBV27 and TRBJ2-6; D is undetermined. The CDR3 loop spans 15 amino acids. The V gene's germline CDR1 is MNHEY and CDR2 SMNVEV (reference sequence). V lost 1 base and J lost 2, with 6 bases in between. The CDR3 here is CASSLLGTGANVLTF. CDR3 sequence (DNA): TGTGCCAGCAGTTTATTGGGCACTGGGGCCAACGTCCTGACTTTC. The complete variable domain, with remaining parts taken from reference TRBV27 and TRBJ2-6, reads EAQVTQNPRYLITVTGKKLTVTCSQNMNHEYMSWYRQDPGLGLRQIYYSMNVEVTDKGDVPEGYKVSRKEKRNFPLILESPSPNQTSLYFCASSLLGTGANVLTFGAGSRLTVL.

The chain uses TRBV3-1 (or the pseudogene TRBV3-2) and TRBJ2-1; TRBD1 matches at 8 bases. This CDR3 spans 15 amino acids. J was trimmed by 7 bases and V by 2 bases; bases with no gene match: 7. Germline values: CDR1 LGHDT, CDR2 YNNKEL (reference sequence). CDR3 DNA sequence: TGTGCCAGCAGCCAACAGGGGGCCGGTGGGAATGAGCAGTTCTTC. This encodes CASSQQGAGGNEQFF.

The chain links TRBV30 to TRBJ2-4, with D maybe TRBD2 (6 bases). V was cut by 0 bases and J by 8 bases, with 14 bases left in between. The CDR3 runs to 14 residues. CDR1 is GTSNPN and CDR2 is SVGIG in the germline V gene (reference sequence). CDR3 residues: CAWSVRRGGDIQYF. The CDR3 nucleotides are TGTGCCTGGAGTGTACGCCGAGGAGGGGACATTCAGTACTTC.

This clone was counted once. V is TRBV5-1 and J is TRBJ1-3, with D tentatively TRBD1 (6 bases). In germline, CDR1 is SGHRS, CDR2 YFSETQ. The CDR3 has 16 residues. With 4 bases removed from V and 0 bases from J, the gap between germline ends came to 14 bases. The CDR3, as DNA: TGCGCCAGCAGCGGATGGACAGCCGCCTCTGGAAACACCATATATTTT. Translating gives CASSGWTAASGNTIYF.

This chain links TRBV6-5 with TRBJ1-6, with 9 bases that match TRBD1. CDR1 MNHEY and CDR2 SVGAGI come from the germline V gene. The CDR3 spans 16 residues. Trimming took 4 bases from V and 4 from J; bases not matched to a gene: 5. CDR3 protein: CASSSPGQGYNSPLHF. The DNA of the CDR3 is TGTGCCAGCAGTTCGCCGGGACAGGGTTATAATTCACCCCTCCACTTT.